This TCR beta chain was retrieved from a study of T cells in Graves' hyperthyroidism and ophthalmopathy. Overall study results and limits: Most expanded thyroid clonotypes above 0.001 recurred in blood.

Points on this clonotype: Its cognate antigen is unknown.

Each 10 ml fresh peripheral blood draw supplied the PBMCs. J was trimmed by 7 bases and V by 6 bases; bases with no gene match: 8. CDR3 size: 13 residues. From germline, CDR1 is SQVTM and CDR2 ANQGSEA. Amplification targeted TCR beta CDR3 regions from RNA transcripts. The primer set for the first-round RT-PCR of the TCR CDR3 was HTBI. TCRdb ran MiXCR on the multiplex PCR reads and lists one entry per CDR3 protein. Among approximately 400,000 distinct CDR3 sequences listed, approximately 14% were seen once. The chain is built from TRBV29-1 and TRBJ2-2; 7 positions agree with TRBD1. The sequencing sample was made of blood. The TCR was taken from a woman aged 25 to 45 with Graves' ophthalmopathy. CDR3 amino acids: CSVQQGPGGELFF. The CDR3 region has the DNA TGCAGCGTACAACAGGGGCCGGGCGGGGAGCTGTTTTTT.